These 13 T cell receptor beta chains came from one sample sequenced in a study of cytomegalovirus exposure and HLA in healthy donors. PCR primers comprised 60 Vbeta and 13 Jbeta primers. Using immunoSEQ multiplex PCR, the repertoire was profiled, and TCRdb retains in-frame clones only, with some absent. This sample's table has 100,000 to 150,000 clones. The sample was PBMCs. These receptors originate from a middle-aged woman in good health and CMV-seropositive.

The V and J genes are TRBV6-5 and TRBJ2-7; weak D call: TRBD2 (6 bases). V was shortened by 6 bases and J by 5 bases, with 14 bases between the two germline ends. The CDR3 length is 13 residues. Germline-derived CDR1 and CDR2 are MNHEY and SVGAGI. CDR3 region: CASSPVGGHEQYF. The CDR3 nucleotides are TGTGCCAGCAGCCCCGTGGGGGGACACGAGCAGTACTTC.

This rearrangement joins TRBV6-5 to TRBJ1-5; D may be TRBD1 (5 bases). Germline V gene lookup returns CDR1 MNHEY and CDR2 SVGAGI. Trimming removed 7 bases at V and 6 bases at J, with 16 bases between. This CDR3 is 14 amino acids long. CDR3 in amino acids: CASTPQAGLQPQHF. The CDR3 DNA follows: TGTGCCAGCACCCCCCAGGCAGGGCTTCAGCCCCAGCATTTT.

The chain couples TRBV18 to TRBJ1-1; unclear D gene. This CDR3 spans 14 amino acids. Trimming shortened V by 3 bases and J by 4 bases, and 12 bases separated the two germline ends. The germline V gene encodes CDR1 KGHSH and CDR2 LQKENI. CDR3 nucleotide sequence: TGTGCCAGCTCACCCGGAGGACTTACCACTGAAGCTTTCTTT. This codes for CASSPGGLTTEAFF.

The chain is built from TRBV10-3 and TRBJ1-2; 11 nucleotides match TRBD1. CDR3 length: 13 residues. Germline trimming cut 6 bases from V and 10 bases from J; bases unmatched to any gene: 7. In germline, CDR1 is ENHRY, CDR2 SYGVKD. The DNA for the CDR3 is TGTGCCATCAGGGACAGGGGGCACATTACCTACACCTTC. It encodes CAIRDRGHITYTF.

This chain uses TRBV5-4 with TRBJ2-7; D unresolved. The ends were cut back, 0 bases at V and 5 bases at J, with 12 bases in the middle. The CDR3 is 14 amino acids. Germline V gene data show CDR1 as SGHNT and CDR2 as YYREEE (reference sequence). The chain's CDR3 is CASSLDGDPNEQYF. The CDR3 DNA reads TGTGCCAGCAGCTTGGACGGAGACCCTAACGAGCAGTACTTC.

V is TRBV5-1 and J is TRBJ2-3, with D tentatively TRBD2 (6 bases). CDR1 is SGHRS and CDR2 is YFSETQ in the germline V gene. The CDR3 is 15 residues long. V was pared by 5 bases and J by 5 bases, with 18 bases between. CDR3 amino acids: CASSKGGDGEDTQYF. In nucleotides, the CDR3 is TGCGCCAGCAGTAAAGGCGGGGATGGGGAAGATACGCAGTATTTT.

The V gene is TRBV5-4, the J gene TRBJ2-2, with no clear D. The CDR3 consists of 15 residues. Deletions cut 0 bases from V and 2 bases from J, with 8 bases between. CDR1 SGHNT and CDR2 YYREEE come from the germline V gene (reference sequence). The CDR3 region has the DNA TGTGCCAGCAGCTTGGCCAGGTCTAACACCGGGGAGCTGTTTTTT. Translation gives CASSLARSNTGELFF. Complete variable domain (other parts from reference TRBV5-4 and TRBJ2-2): ETGVTQSPTHLIKTRGQQVTLRCSSQSGHNTVSWYQQALGQGPQFIFQYYREEENGRGNFPPRFSGLQFPNYSSELNVNALELDDSALYLCASSLARSNTGELFFGEGSRLTVL.

This chain uses TRBV2 with TRBJ2-6; D might be TRBD2 (5 bases). V shed 3 bases and J shed 3 bases, with 15 bases lying between them. The CDR3 has 17 amino acids. Germline V gene data show CDR1 as SNHLY and CDR2 as FYNNEI. For the CDR3, the DNA is TGTGCCAGCAGTGAGGGTGGAGGAACTCGTGGGGCCAACGTCCTGACTTTC. As protein: CASSEGGGTRGANVLTF.

This rearrangement joins TRBV6-4 to TRBJ1-5; no definite D call. Trimming stripped 3 bases from V and 2 bases from J, with 20 bases between. The CDR3 runs to 18 residues. Per the germline V gene, CDR1 is MRHNA and CDR2 is SNTAGT. The CDR3 protein is CASSEGQPDLWGNQPQHF. CDR3 coding DNA: TGTGCCAGCAGTGAGGGCCAACCCGACCTATGGGGCAATCAGCCCCAGCATTTT.

CDR3 amino acids: CASSYRDRADYGYTF. In DNA, the CDR3 is TGTGCCAGCAGTTACCGGGACAGGGCCGACTATGGCTACACCTTC. The rearrangement joins TRBV6-5 to TRBJ1-2; 9 positions match TRBD1. The CDR3 has 15 amino acids. The germline V gene encodes CDR1 MNHEY and CDR2 SVGAGI. The V gene end was trimmed by 2 bases and the J gene end by 3 bases; junction bases not matched to a gene: 4.

This chain joins TRBV30 and TRBJ2-5, with 7 bases aligning to TRBD2. Germline V gene lookup returns CDR1 GTSNPN and CDR2 SVGIG (reference sequence). V lost 0 bases and J lost 5; bases outside the gene matches: 9. The CDR3 runs to 15 residues. Here the CDR3 DNA reads TGTGCCTGGAGTGTACTGGCGGGAGTCGTGGAGACCCAGTACTTC. It yields the protein CAWSVLAGVVETQYF.

CDR3 region: CASREGSGTKNIQYF. DNA for the CDR3: TGTGCCAGCCGAGAGGGAAGCGGGACCAAAAACATTCAGTACTTC. J is TRBJ2-4 and V is TRBV28; TRBD2 aligns across 7 bases. Germline CDR1 and CDR2: MDHEN and SYDVKM. Losses at the gene ends were 8 bases for V and 2 bases for J; bases not matched to a gene: 9. This CDR3 contains 15 residues.

V usage is TRBV10-3 and J usage is TRBJ2-2, with D possibly matching TRBD2 (6 bases). V lost 4 bases and J lost 6, with 15 bases in between. The germline V gene encodes CDR1 ENHRY and CDR2 SYGVKD. The CDR3 covers 15 residues. CDR3 coding DNA: TGTGCCATCAGTGCCGGGAGCGGGCCCCCCGGGGAGCTGTTTTTT. Encoded protein: CAISAGSGPPGELFF.